This T cell receptor (beta chain) was captured in a study of memory CD4+ T cells and cytomegalovirus serostatus. Single viable CD3+CD4+CD8-CD45RO+ cells were sorted as the memory CD4+ T cells. Clones were sequenced by immunoSEQ multiplex PCR, and TCRdb holds only the in-frame ones, with some missing. The repertoire holds around 54,000 clones, with about 68% as singletons. Germline V gives CDR1 SGHNT, CDR2 YYREEE (reference sequence). The CDR3 consists of 17 residues. The V gene end was trimmed by 4 bases and the J gene end by 4 bases; junction bases not matched to a gene: 7. The sample was memory CD4+ T cells from blood. This TCR was sampled from an adult in good health and CMV-seropositive. The rearrangement uses TRBV5-4 and TRBJ2-1; the match to TRBD2 covers 14 bases. This CDR3 is CASSTGTSGRRYNEQFF. The CDR3 DNA reads as TGTGCCAGCAGCACAGGGACTAGCGGGAGAAGGTACAATGAGCAGTTCTTC. The full variable domain, rest sourced from reference TRBV5-4 and TRBJ2-1, is ETGVTQSPTHLIKTRGQQVTLRCSSQSGHNTVSWYQQALGQGPQFIFQYYREEENGRGNFPPRFSGLQFPNYSSELNVNALELDDSALYLCASSTGTSGRRYNEQFFGPGTRLTVL.